The entry that follows covers one T cell receptor beta chain sequence. The antigen remains undetermined. At one end the junction does not follow the germline gene, possibly because of a read error. These data are taken from a study of cytomegalovirus exposure and HLA in healthy donors. Primers: 60 Vbeta forward and 13 Jbeta reverse. Libraries were prepared by immunoSEQ multiplex PCR; TCRdb keeps only in-frame clonotypes and omits some of them. The data hold 150,000 to 250,000 clones, with around four fifths observed a single time. CDR3 length: 12 amino acids. Germline CDR1 reads MNHNS; CDR2 reads SASEGT. Notes on the study in general: Cytomegalovirus status, reportedly, was diagnosed with high specificity and sensitivity by the classifier. Presence/absence comparisons presumed near-even sequencing depth among donors. Most CMV-associated TCR beta chains were later found to appear HLA-restricted. Being indistinguishable, some V segments were excluded, TRBV6-2 and TRBV6-3 among them.

The specimen was PBMCs. This sequence joins TRBV6-1 and TRBJ2-7; D tentatively fits TRBD1 or TRBD2 (7 bases each). The receptor was derived from a woman aged 45 to 65 in good health and CMV-seropositive. CDR3 protein: CASREGGDRENF. The CDR3 DNA reads as TGTGCCAGCAGAGAAGGGGGGGACAGAGAAAACTTC.